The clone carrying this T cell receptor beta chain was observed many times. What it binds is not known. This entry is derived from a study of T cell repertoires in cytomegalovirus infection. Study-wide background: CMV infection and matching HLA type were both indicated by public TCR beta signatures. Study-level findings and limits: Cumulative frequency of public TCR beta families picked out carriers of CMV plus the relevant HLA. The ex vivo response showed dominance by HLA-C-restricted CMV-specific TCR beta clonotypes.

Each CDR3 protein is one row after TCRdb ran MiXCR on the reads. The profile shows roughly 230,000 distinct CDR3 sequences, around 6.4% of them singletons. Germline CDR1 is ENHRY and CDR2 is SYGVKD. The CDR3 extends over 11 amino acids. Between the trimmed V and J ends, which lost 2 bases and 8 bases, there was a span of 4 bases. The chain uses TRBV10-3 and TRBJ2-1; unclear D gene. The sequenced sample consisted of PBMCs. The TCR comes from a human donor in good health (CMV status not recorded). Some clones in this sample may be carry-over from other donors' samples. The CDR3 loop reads CAISEGDEQFF. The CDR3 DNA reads TGTGCCATCAGTGAGGGCGATGAGCAGTTCTTC.